The rows below give T cell receptor beta chains drawn from one sample of a study of metastatic and nonmetastatic thyroid tumors. MiXCR was used by TCRdb to re-call the PCR reads. The sample lists about 24,000 clones, roughly a fifth occurring once. Sequencing input: blood. The receptors were gathered from a female donor with papillary thyroid cancer or a benign thyroid nodule (not recorded which). Some clones in this sample may be carry-over from other donors' samples. Each CDR3 is given with its conserved first and last residue. Each record gives: V gene, clone size, J gene, D gene, CDR3 DNA, CDR3 protein. The D gene is left open where the match is weak. Expanded clones get a size class; other rows say once, few or many, or leave the size out.

V gene: TRBV6-5; clone size: many; J gene: TRBJ2-5; D gene: TRBD1; CDR3 DNA: TGTGCCAGCAGTTACCGAGGGACAGCCCAAGAGACCCAGTACTTC; CDR3 protein: CASSYRGTAQETQYF
V gene: TRBV6-2/TRBV6-3; clone size: medium-sized; J gene: TRBJ2-7; D gene: TRBD2; CDR3 DNA: TGTGCCAGCGCCCCCCAAAGCGGGGGGCCCTACGAGCAGTACTTC; CDR3 protein: CASAPQSGGPYEQYF
V gene: TRBV19; clone size: many; J gene: TRBJ2-4; D gene: TRBD1; CDR3 DNA: TGTGCCAGTAGTGGGCTAGACAGGGATTTAGCCAAAAACATTCAGTACTTC; CDR3 protein: CASSGLDRDLAKNIQYF
V gene: TRBV10-3; clone size: many; J gene: TRBJ1-1; D gene: NA; CDR3 DNA: TGTGCCATCACCGCGCGTACGGACACTGAAGCTTTCTTT; CDR3 protein: CAITARTDTEAFF
V gene: TRBV25-1; clone size: many; J gene: TRBJ2-1; D gene: TRBD2; CDR3 DNA: TGTGCCAGCAGTGAGTCGGGGGGGATAGGCAATGAGCAGTTCTTC; CDR3 protein: CASSESGGIGNEQFF
V gene: TRBV25-1; clone size: NA; J gene: TRBJ2-7; D gene: NA; CDR3 DNA: TGTGCCAGTGAAAGAAGCTCCTACGAGCAGGACTTC; CDR3 protein: CASERSSYEQDF
V gene: TRBV20-1; clone size: many; J gene: TRBJ2-1; D gene: TRBD1; CDR3 DNA: TGCAGTGCTAGAGGGCAGGGGGCGCGTGAGCAGTTCTTC; CDR3 protein: CSARGQGAREQFF
V gene: TRBV6-1; clone size: many; J gene: TRBJ1-1; D gene: TRBD1; CDR3 DNA: TGTGCCAGCAGGCCCCGGGGGGACAGAGTGAACACTGAAGCTTTCTTT; CDR3 protein: CASRPRGDRVNTEAFF
V gene: TRBV18; clone size: many; J gene: TRBJ1-5; D gene: NA; CDR3 DNA: TGTGCCAGCTCACCACTTACAGATAATCAGCCCCAGCATTTT; CDR3 protein: CASSPLTDNQPQHF
V gene: TRBV20-1; clone size: many; J gene: TRBJ2-5; D gene: NA; CDR3 DNA: TGCAGTGCTTTTCAAGAGACCCAGTACTTC; CDR3 protein: CSAFQETQYF
V gene: TRBV24-1; clone size: many; J gene: TRBJ2-2; D gene: NA; CDR3 DNA: TGTGCCACCAGTGACCCCTACACCGGGGAGCTGTTTTTT; CDR3 protein: CATSDPYTGELFF
V gene: TRBV5-1; clone size: NA; J gene: TRBJ2-7; D gene: TRBD1; CDR3 DNA: TGCGCCAGCAGCGCCGGGACAGGGGGGGCTGTGAAGCAGTACTTC; CDR3 protein: CASSAGTGGAVKQYF
V gene: TRBV20-1; clone size: NA; J gene: TRBJ2-1; D gene: NA; CDR3 DNA: TGCAGTGCCGCCTATGCGGACTTAGAGTACAATGAGCAGTTCTTC; CDR3 protein: CSAAYADLEYNEQFF
V gene: TRBV14; clone size: many; J gene: TRBJ1-4; D gene: NA; CDR3 DNA: TGTGCCAGCAGCCAAGGGGGCGGTAATGAAAAACTGTTTTTT; CDR3 protein: CASSQGGGNEKLFF
V gene: TRBV20-1; clone size: NA; J gene: TRBJ2-7; D gene: TRBD2; CDR3 DNA: TGCAGTGCTAGGGCGGGAGTAGACCACGAGCAGTACTTC; CDR3 protein: CSARAGVDHEQYF
V gene: TRBV28; clone size: many; J gene: TRBJ1-2; D gene: NA; CDR3 DNA: TGTGCCAGCATTCTAGGGAGCGGCTATGGCTACACCTTC; CDR3 protein: CASILGSGYGYTF
V gene: TRBV5-1; clone size: many; J gene: TRBJ1-2; D gene: TRBD1; CDR3 DNA: TGCGCCAGCAGCTCAACAGGGGACTATGGCTACACCTTC; CDR3 protein: CASSSTGDYGYTF
V gene: TRBV20-1; clone size: many; J gene: TRBJ1-6; D gene: TRBD1; CDR3 DNA: TGCAGTGCTAGAGGCGCGCCGCTCACCTTACAGGGGTTTAATTCACCCCTCCACTTT; CDR3 protein: CSARGAPLTLQGFNSPLHF
V gene: TRBV15; clone size: many; J gene: TRBJ2-3; D gene: NA; CDR3 DNA: TGTGCCACCAGGTTCGGGGGCCTCACAGATACGCAGTATTTT; CDR3 protein: CATRFGGLTDTQYF
V gene: TRBV6-1; clone size: many; J gene: TRBJ2-4; D gene: TRBD2; CDR3 DNA: TGTGCCAGCAGCCAAAGACTAGCGGGAGGTAACATTCAGTACTTC; CDR3 protein: CASSQRLAGGNIQYF
V gene: TRBV11-2; clone size: many; J gene: TRBJ2-6; D gene: NA; CDR3 DNA: TGTGCCAGCAGTTCTAGGGGAGCTGGGGCCAACGTCCTGACTTTC; CDR3 protein: CASSSRGAGANVLTF
V gene: TRBV5-1; clone size: many; J gene: TRBJ2-7; D gene: NA; CDR3 DNA: TGCGCCAGCAGCTCGGGAGTTGGGGAAGAGCAGTACTTC; CDR3 protein: CASSSGVGEEQYF
V gene: TRBV24-1; clone size: many; J gene: TRBJ1-5; D gene: NA; CDR3 DNA: TGTGCCACGGGACCTGGAAATAGCAATCAGCCCCAGCATTTT; CDR3 protein: CATGPGNSNQPQHF
V gene: TRBV20-1; clone size: NA; J gene: TRBJ2-2; D gene: NA; CDR3 DNA: TGCAGTGCCCCCTACGCGCGGAACACCGGGGAGCTGTTTTTT; CDR3 protein: CSAPYARNTGELFF
V gene: TRBV20-1; clone size: NA; J gene: TRBJ2-3; D gene: NA; CDR3 DNA: TGTAGTGCTAGTCCCTCCAGGGGATTAGTGGATACGCAGTATTTT; CDR3 protein: CSASPSRGLVDTQYF
V gene: TRBV5-1; clone size: NA; J gene: TRBJ2-2; D gene: TRBD2; CDR3 DNA: TGCGCCAGCACGGGACTAGCGGGAGAGGACGGGGAGCTGTTTTTT; CDR3 protein: CASTGLAGEDGELFF
V gene: TRBV29-1; clone size: many; J gene: TRBJ2-7; D gene: NA; CDR3 DNA: TGCAGCGTTGAAGAGGGGGGACCCTTCTACGAGCAGTACTTC; CDR3 protein: CSVEEGGPFYEQYF
V gene: TRBV6-1; clone size: NA; J gene: TRBJ2-3; D gene: NA; CDR3 DNA: TGTGCCAGCTGCCGGAGGGCTGCAGATGCGCATTATTTT; CDR3 protein: CASCRRAADAHYF
V gene: TRBV14; clone size: NA; J gene: TRBJ1-2; D gene: NA; CDR3 DNA: TGTGCCAGCAGCCAAGTGATGCAGGGCGGCTACACCTTC; CDR3 protein: CASSQVMQGGYTF
V gene: TRBV7-2; clone size: many; J gene: TRBJ2-5; D gene: NA; CDR3 DNA: TGTGCCAGCAGCACTCCGGAACTCCCGGGGGAGACCCAGTACTTC; CDR3 protein: CASSTPELPGETQYF
V gene: TRBV10-3; clone size: medium-sized; J gene: TRBJ1-2; D gene: NA; CDR3 DNA: TGTGCCATCAGTGGAGTGGAGGAGGGCTACACCTTC; CDR3 protein: CAISGVEEGYTF
V gene: TRBV18; clone size: many; J gene: TRBJ1-3; D gene: NA; CDR3 DNA: TGTGCCAGCTCACCACCGACAGGAGGAAACACCATATATTTT; CDR3 protein: CASSPPTGGNTIYF
V gene: TRBV10-3; clone size: many; J gene: TRBJ2-5; D gene: TRBD2; CDR3 DNA: TGTGCCATCAGCGCACGGGAGGTCCCTGGGGAGACCCAGTACTTC; CDR3 protein: CAISAREVPGETQYF
V gene: TRBV2; clone size: NA; J gene: TRBJ1-1; D gene: TRBD1; CDR3 DNA: TGTGCCATGTTAGGGACAGGGACTAAGAGCGGAACTGAAGCTTTCTTT; CDR3 protein: CAMLGTGTKSGTEAFF
V gene: TRBV5-1; clone size: NA; J gene: TRBJ2-6; D gene: TRBD2; CDR3 DNA: TGTGCCAGCATCGCCGGGACTAGCAGCTTTGGGGCCAACGTCCTGACTTTC; CDR3 protein: CASIAGTSSFGANVLTF
V gene: TRBV7-2; clone size: many; J gene: TRBJ2-3; D gene: NA; CDR3 DNA: TGTGCCAGCAGCTTCGTCACAGATACGCAGTATTTT; CDR3 protein: CASSFVTDTQYF
V gene: TRBV5-4; clone size: many; J gene: TRBJ1-6; D gene: NA; CDR3 DNA: TGTGCCAGCAGGAGGGAAAACTCACCCCTCCACTTT; CDR3 protein: CASRRENSPLHF
V gene: TRBV5-1; clone size: NA; J gene: TRBJ2-7; D gene: TRBD1; CDR3 DNA: TGCGCCAGCAGCTTGGGGACAGGCTACGAGCAGCACTTC; CDR3 protein: CASSLGTGYEQHF
V gene: TRBV28; clone size: NA; J gene: TRBJ1-1; D gene: NA; CDR3 DNA: TGTGCCAGCAGTTTGACCGTTAACATTGAAGCTTTCTTT; CDR3 protein: CASSLTVNIEAFF
V gene: TRBV5-1; clone size: NA; J gene: TRBJ1-6; D gene: NA; CDR3 DNA: TGCGCCAGCAGCTTGGAGGGGGGCGAGGATTCACCCCTCCACTTT; CDR3 protein: CASSLEGGEDSPLHF
V gene: TRBV6-2/TRBV6-3; clone size: many; J gene: TRBJ1-2; D gene: NA; CDR3 DNA: TGTGCCAGCAGTTCTTACGGAGGATATGGCTACACCTTC; CDR3 protein: CASSSYGGYGYTF
V gene: TRBV6-2/TRBV6-3; clone size: medium-sized; J gene: TRBJ2-2; D gene: NA; CDR3 DNA: TGTGCCAGCAGTGTGGACGCTACGAACACCGGGGAGCTGTTTTTT; CDR3 protein: CASSVDATNTGELFF
V gene: TRBV30; clone size: many; J gene: TRBJ1-3; D gene: NA; CDR3 DNA: TGTGCCTGGGGGAGCTCTGGAAACACCATATATTTT; CDR3 protein: CAWGSSGNTIYF
V gene: TRBV9; clone size: NA; J gene: TRBJ1-2; D gene: NA; CDR3 DNA: TGTGCCAGCAGCGTAGGGGGTTCTAACTATGGCTACACCTTC; CDR3 protein: CASSVGGSNYGYTF
V gene: TRBV11-2; clone size: many; J gene: TRBJ2-3; D gene: TRBD2; CDR3 DNA: TGTGCCAGCAGCCCGGGACTAGCGGGACCTCGGGGAGATACGCAGTATTTT; CDR3 protein: CASSPGLAGPRGDTQYF
V gene: TRBV4-1; clone size: many; J gene: TRBJ2-3; D gene: TRBD1; CDR3 DNA: TGCGCCAGCAGCCTTGGGACAGCAGATACGCAGTATTTT; CDR3 protein: CASSLGTADTQYF
V gene: TRBV20-1; clone size: many; J gene: TRBJ2-1; D gene: TRBD2; CDR3 DNA: TGCAGTGCTAGAGGGCCCACTAGCGCCCTGGCGGATGAGCAGTTCTTC; CDR3 protein: CSARGPTSALADEQFF
V gene: TRBV12-3/TRBV12-4; clone size: many; J gene: TRBJ1-6; D gene: TRBD1; CDR3 DNA: TGTGCCAGCAGTTTTACAGGACAGGGGGCCTGGGGTAATTCACCCCTCCACTTT; CDR3 protein: CASSFTGQGAWGNSPLHF
V gene: TRBV29-1; clone size: many; J gene: TRBJ1-2; D gene: NA; CDR3 DNA: TGCAGCGTTGAAAAACGGGGCTATGGCTACACCTTC; CDR3 protein: CSVEKRGYGYTF
V gene: TRBV5-8; clone size: many; J gene: TRBJ2-7; D gene: NA; CDR3 DNA: TGTGCCAGCAGCAAAACGGGAGCAGGGGTATACGAGCAGTACTTC; CDR3 protein: CASSKTGAGVYEQYF
V gene: TRBV7-3; clone size: many; J gene: TRBJ2-7; D gene: TRBD2; CDR3 DNA: TGTGCCAGCAGCCCCGGGACTAGCGGTCAGACCTCCGAGCAGTACTTC; CDR3 protein: CASSPGTSGQTSEQYF
V gene: TRBV3-1; clone size: many; J gene: TRBJ2-3; D gene: NA; CDR3 DNA: TGTGCCAGCAGCCAAGGGGAAGCAGGGTGGTATTCAGATACGCAGTATTTT; CDR3 protein: CASSQGEAGWYSDTQYF
V gene: TRBV6-7; clone size: many; J gene: TRBJ1-6; D gene: TRBD1; CDR3 DNA: TGTGCCAGCAGCGCGACAGGGTATAATTCACCCCTCCACTTT; CDR3 protein: CASSATGYNSPLHF
V gene: TRBV12-3/TRBV12-4; clone size: many; J gene: TRBJ1-5; D gene: TRBD1; CDR3 DNA: TGTGCCAGCAGTGGGGGGACAGTAGAAAACCAGCCCCAGCATTTT; CDR3 protein: CASSGGTVENQPQHF
V gene: TRBV5-1; clone size: NA; J gene: TRBJ2-7; D gene: TRBD2; CDR3 DNA: TGCGCCAGCAGATTACTAGCGGGAGGACCCTACGAGCAGTACTTC; CDR3 protein: CASRLLAGGPYEQYF
V gene: TRBV10-2; clone size: many; J gene: TRBJ2-2; D gene: NA; CDR3 DNA: TGCGCCAGCAGTGAGTCCTTGGGGGGCACCGGGGAGCTGTTTTTT; CDR3 protein: CASSESLGGTGELFF
V gene: TRBV9; clone size: many; J gene: TRBJ1-3; D gene: NA; CDR3 DNA: TGTGCCAGCAGTATACAGGGAAACACCATATATTTT; CDR3 protein: CASSIQGNTIYF
V gene: TRBV4-2; clone size: many; J gene: TRBJ2-2; D gene: NA; CDR3 DNA: TGTGCCAGCAGCCAAGATCGGCTCCCATCCACCGGGGAGCTGTTTTTT; CDR3 protein: CASSQDRLPSTGELFF
V gene: TRBV3-1; clone size: NA; J gene: TRBJ1-1; D gene: NA; CDR3 DNA: TGTGCCAGCAGCTTAACAGCAACCATGAACACTGAAGCTTTCTTT; CDR3 protein: CASSLTATMNTEAFF